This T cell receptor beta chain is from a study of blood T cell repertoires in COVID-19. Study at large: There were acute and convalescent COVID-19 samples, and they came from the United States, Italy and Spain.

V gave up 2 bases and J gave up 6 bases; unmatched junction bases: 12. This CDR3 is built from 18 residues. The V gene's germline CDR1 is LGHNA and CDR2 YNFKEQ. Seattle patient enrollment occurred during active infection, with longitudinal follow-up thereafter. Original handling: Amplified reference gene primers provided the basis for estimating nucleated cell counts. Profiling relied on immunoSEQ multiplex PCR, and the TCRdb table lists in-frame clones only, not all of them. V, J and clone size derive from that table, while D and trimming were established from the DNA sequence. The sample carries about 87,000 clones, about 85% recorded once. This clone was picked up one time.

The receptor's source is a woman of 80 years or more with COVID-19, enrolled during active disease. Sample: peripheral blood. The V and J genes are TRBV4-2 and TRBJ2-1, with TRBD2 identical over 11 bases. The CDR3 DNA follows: TGTGCCAGCAGCCAACCCCTGAGCCTAGCGGGGGGCGGCAATGAGCAGTTCTTC. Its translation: CASSQPLSLAGGGNEQFF.